The clone carrying this T cell receptor beta chain was picked up many times. Antigen specificity is unknown. The sample comes from a study of blood T cells in healthy people across ages. General study results and limits: Donors of long life had a larger count of naive CD4+ cells and greater diversity than aged donors.

Germline V gene lookup returns CDR1 SGHAT and CDR2 FQNNGV. The CDR3 runs 12 residues. The germline V and J ends were trimmed by 0 bases and 5 bases, with 4 bases remaining between them. Drawing of peripheral blood yielded 7.5 to 10 milliliters from each donor. Samples each yielded at least 6 micrograms of total RNA. For the second PCR, which ran for about 6 to 11 cycles, a sample-barcoded 5' primer and a J-beta primer mix were used. Researchers report that a template-switch adaptor with 12 random nucleotides tagged each cDNA molecule. TCRdb reprocessed the 5' RACE reads via MiXCR and lists one record per CDR3 protein. This table holds some 370,000 distinct CDR3 sequences, about 55% found once.

The chain combines TRBV11-2 with TRBJ2-5, with D uncertain. This TCR derives from a man aged 55 to 70 in good health. The sample taken for sequencing was blood. The CDR3 coding sequence is TGTGCCAGCAGCTTAGAGCGTGAGACCCAGTACTTC. Its translation is CASSLERETQYF.